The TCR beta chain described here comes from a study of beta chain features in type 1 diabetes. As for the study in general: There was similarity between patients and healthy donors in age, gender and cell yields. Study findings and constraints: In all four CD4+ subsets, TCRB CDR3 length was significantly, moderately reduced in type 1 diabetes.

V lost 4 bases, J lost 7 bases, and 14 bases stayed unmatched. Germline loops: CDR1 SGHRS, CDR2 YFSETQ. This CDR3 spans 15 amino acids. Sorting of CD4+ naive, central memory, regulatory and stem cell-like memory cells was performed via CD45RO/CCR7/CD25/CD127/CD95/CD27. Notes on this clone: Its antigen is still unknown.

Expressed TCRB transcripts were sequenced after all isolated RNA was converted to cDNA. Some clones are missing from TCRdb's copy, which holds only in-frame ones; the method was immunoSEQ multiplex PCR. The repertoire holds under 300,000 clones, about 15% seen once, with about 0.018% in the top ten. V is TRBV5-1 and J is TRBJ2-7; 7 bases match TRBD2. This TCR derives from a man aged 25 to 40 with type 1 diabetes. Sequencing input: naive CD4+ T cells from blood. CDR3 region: CASSPVAGVVGEQYF. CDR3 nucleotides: TGCGCCAGCAGCCCAGTGGCGGGAGTGGTCGGTGAGCAGTACTTC.